Following are 23 T cell receptor beta chains from one sample sequenced in a study of OX40 agonist ivuxolimab in advanced cancers. Generated by immunoSEQ multiplex PCR, the TCRdb table keeps only in-frame clones and is missing some. The profile shows 50,000 to 65,000 clones, roughly nine tenths of them singletons. The sequencing used CD4+ or CD8+ T cells sorted from blood, collected in a trial of the OX40 agonist ivuxolimab. The receptors were sampled from an adult with an advanced solid tumor such as melanoma, head and neck, liver or kidney cancer.

The chain employs TRBV27 and TRBJ2-7; 9 nucleotides match TRBD2. V lost 3 bases, J lost 2 bases, and 2 bases stayed unmatched. This CDR3 contains 14 residues. Germline loops: CDR1 MNHEY, CDR2 SMNVEV (reference sequence). As DNA, the CDR3 is TGTGCCAGCAGTTTGGGACTAGCAGCCTACGAGCAGTACTTC. As protein: CASSLGLAAYEQYF.

The rearrangement uses TRBV21-1 and TRBJ1-5; whether TRBD1, the table's D call, matches the DNA was not checked. TRBV21-1 is marked as a pseudogene. The CDR3 loop spans 19 amino acids. CDR3 in amino acids: CASSKSKDRVKAGHQPQHF. CDR3 nucleotides: TGTGCCAGCAGCAAATCTAAGGACAGGGTAAAGGCGGGGCATCAGCCCCAGCATTTT.

The rearrangement links TRBV4-1 to TRBJ2-7; tentative D call: TRBD2 (6 bases). Germline lookup yields CDR1 MGHRA and CDR2 YSYEKL. With 0 bases removed from V and 4 bases from J, the gap between germline ends came to 13 bases. CDR3 length: 15 residues. CDR3 in amino acids: CASSQEFSRGYEQYF. The CDR3 bases are TGCGCCAGCAGCCAAGAGTTTTCCCGGGGGTACGAGCAGTACTTC.

J is TRBJ2-6 and V is TRBV28; tentatively, D is TRBD1 or TRBD2 (6 bases each). Trimming shortened V by 3 bases and J by 0 bases, and 12 bases separated the two germline ends. Germline CDR1 reads MDHEN; CDR2 reads SYDVKM. The CDR3 covers 17 residues. The CDR3 nucleotides read TGTGCCAGCAGTTTTGGGGGGCCCAACTCTGGGGCCAACGTCCTGACTTTC. As protein: CASSFGGPNSGANVLTF.

As DNA, the CDR3 is TGTGCCAGCAGTTCCCCAGGTGTGATATGGTCCTACGAGCAGTACTTC. Translating it yields CASSSPGVIWSYEQYF. The chain is built from TRBV28 and TRBJ2-7; no reliable D call. The CDR3 totals 16 residues. Trimming took off 4 bases at V and 1 base at J, with 17 bases between the two ends. Germline-derived CDR1 and CDR2 are MDHEN and SYDVKM.

The gene calls are TRBV10-1 and TRBJ1-1; 9 bases map to TRBD1. This CDR3 has 15 amino acids. Germline CDR1 reads WNHNN; CDR2 reads SYGVQD (reference sequence). J lost 0 bases, V lost 4 bases, and 3 bases had no gene match. CDR3 DNA: TGCGCCAGCAGTGGAGGGACAGGGATGAACACTGAAGCTTTCTTT. As protein: CASSGGTGMNTEAFF.

V is TRBV7-2 and J is TRBJ2-3; D is undetermined. In germline, CDR1 is SGHTA, CDR2 FQGNSA. CDR3 length: 12 amino acids. Trimming stripped 5 bases from V and 4 bases from J, with 7 bases between. CDR3 in DNA: TGTGCCAGCAGCCTTACAGCAGATACGCAGTATTTT. Protein sequence: CASSLTADTQYF.

The CDR3 loop is CASSFGGLARETQYF. The CDR3 DNA reads as TGTGCCAGCAGCTTCGGGGGACTCGCCCGGGAGACCCAGTACTTC. This sequence joins TRBV7-2 and TRBJ2-5; weak D call: TRBD2 (6 bases). The V end lost 3 bases, the J end lost 5 bases, and 16 bases lay between the germline ends. Germline assignment: CDR1 SGHTA and CDR2 FQGNSA. The CDR3 spans 15 residues.

In the case of this clone: Other DNA sequences within the sample encode an identical CDR3. The rearrangement links TRBV28 to TRBJ1-4; a weak D match, TRBD1 (5 bases). This CDR3 comprises 15 residues. CDR1 is MDHEN, CDR2 SYDVKM, per germline. V was pared by 6 bases and J by 8 bases, with 19 bases between. CDR3 nucleotides: TGTGCCAGCAGCTTCCCGGGGGGGAGAGGAGAAAAACTGTTTTTT. It yields the protein CASSFPGGRGEKLFF. The full variable domain, in which reference TRBV28 and TRBJ1-4 provide the parts outside the CDR3, is DVKVTQSSRYLVKRTGEKVFLECVQDMDHENMFWYRQDPGLGLRLIYFSYDVKMKEKGDIPEGYSVSREKKERFSLILESASTNQTSMYLCASSFPGGRGEKLFFGSGTQLSVL.

V and J are TRBV6-6 and TRBJ1-1; no definite D call. The CDR3 extends over 14 amino acids. Trimming left V 2 bases short and J 8 bases short, with 15 bases between. The germline V gene has CDR1 MNHNY and CDR2 SVGAGI (reference sequence). The CDR3 DNA follows: TGTGCCAGCAGTTACCGTCAGGTAGAACCAGAAGCTTTCTTT. This translates into CASSYRQVEPEAFF.

The chain is built from TRBV28 and TRBJ1-2; 7 nucleotides line up with TRBD1. The trim removed 4 bases at V and 0 bases at J, leaving 11 bases unmatched. The CDR3 runs to 17 residues. The germline V gene has CDR1 MDHEN and CDR2 SYDVKM. As DNA, the CDR3 is TGTGCCAGCAGTTCCCCGGACAGGAGTCCTTCTAACTATGGCTACACCTTC. Residues: CASSSPDRSPSNYGYTF.

J is TRBJ2-7 and V is TRBV28; maybe TRBD2 (6 bases). Deletions cut 3 bases from V and 4 bases from J, with 19 bases between. Germline CDR1 MDHEN, CDR2 SYDVKM. The length of the CDR3 is 16 residues. CDR3 loop: CASSLGWGLLIYEQYF. The CDR3 nucleotides are TGTGCCAGCAGTTTGGGCTGGGGACTTTTAATATACGAGCAGTACTTC.

This clone was seen more than once but under ten times. The chain uses TRBV6-5 and TRBJ1-5; 7 nucleotides line up with TRBD1. CDR3 length equals 13 residues. Looked up from germline, CDR1 is MNHEY and CDR2 is SVGAGI. The V segment lost 6 bases and the J segment 8 bases; nucleotides outside the gene matches: 7. Written as DNA, the CDR3 is TGTGCCAGCAGAGCCAGGGGGTTGGAGCCCCAGCATTTT. Protein product: CASRARGLEPQHF.

The chain couples TRBV29-1 to TRBJ2-3; D may correspond to TRBD1 or TRBD2 (5 bases each). Germline loops: CDR1 SQVTM, CDR2 ANQGSEA. This CDR3 has 11 amino acids. Between the trimmed V and J ends, which lost 4 bases and 9 bases, there was a span of 11 bases. The CDR3 bases are TGCAGCGTTGGGGACGGGGTGACGCAGTATTTT. Translation gives CSVGDGVTQYF.

In DNA form, the CDR3 reads TGTGCCAGCAGCCCCTCCTACGAGCAGTACTTC. This sequence encodes CASSPSYEQYF. J is TRBJ2-7 and V is TRBV7-2; no definite D call. The CDR3 covers 11 residues. The germline V gene encodes CDR1 SGHTA and CDR2 FQGNSA. V was cut by 5 bases and J by 0 bases, with 2 bases left in between.

The chain carries TRBV5-4 and TRBJ1-4; no firm D call. CDR1 and CDR2 (germline): SGHNT, YYREEE (reference sequence). The V end was cut by 3 bases, the J end by 2 bases, with 8 bases between. The CDR3 has 14 residues. CDR3 sequence reads: CASSSEGTNEKLFF. CDR3 DNA: TGTGCCAGCAGCTCGGAGGGTACTAATGAAAAACTGTTTTTT.

CDR3 DNA sequence: TGTGCCAGCAGTTCAGCAGCGGGATGGGAAGATACGCAGTATTTT. It encodes CASSSAAGWEDTQYF. The chain recombines TRBV6-5 with TRBJ2-3; 7 nucleotides agree with TRBD2. J gave up 5 bases and V 4 bases, and 9 bases lay outside the gene matches. The CDR3 has 15 residues. CDR1 is MNHEY and CDR2 is SVGAGI in the germline V gene.

This rearrangement joins TRBV7-8 to TRBJ2-7, with TRBD1 identical over 10 bases. Losses at the gene ends were 3 bases for V and 6 bases for J; bases not matched to a gene: 2. The CDR3 is made up of 13 amino acids. Germline V gene lookup returns CDR1 SGHVS and CDR2 FQNEAQ. The CDR3 DNA sequence: TGTGCCAGCAGCTTGGGACAGGGGCGCGAGCAGTACTTC. This sequence encodes CASSLGQGREQYF.

V usage is TRBV9 and J usage is TRBJ2-1; tentatively, D is TRBD2 (7 bases). The CDR3 sequence is 17 residues long. Germline-derived CDR1 and CDR2 are SGDLS and YYNGEE. V shed 0 bases and J shed 0 bases, with 13 bases lying between them. Here the CDR3 reads CASSVALRGGSYNEQFF. DNA for the CDR3: TGTGCCAGCAGCGTAGCTTTAAGGGGGGGCTCCTACAATGAGCAGTTCTTC. Full variable domain (remainder filled in from reference TRBV9 and TRBJ2-1): DSGVTQTPKHLITATGQRVTLRCSPRSGDLSVYWYQQSLDQGLQFLIQYYNGEERAKGNILERFSAQQFPDLHSELNLSSLELGDSALYFCASSVALRGGSYNEQFFGPGTRLTVL.

About this clone itself: The junction departs from germline at one end; a sequencing error may be responsible. This chain links TRBV6-1 with TRBJ2-3; D is unresolved. This CDR3 region has 14 residues. Germline lookup yields CDR1 MNHNS and CDR2 SASEGT. The CDR3 loop is CASSEALLALRATF. The CDR3 nucleotides are TGTGCCAGCAGTGAAGCGCTTTTGGCCCTACGAGCCACTTTT.

This chain joins TRBV5-1 and TRBJ2-5; maybe TRBD1 (6 bases). The germline gives CDR1 SGHRS, CDR2 YFSETQ. The ends were cut back, 5 bases at V and 2 bases at J, with 10 bases in the middle. The CDR3 has 13 residues. CDR3 in amino acids: CASRPGQQETQYF. The CDR3 DNA follows: TGCGCCAGCAGACCTGGACAGCAAGAGACCCAGTACTTC.

V is TRBV7-2 and J is TRBJ1-1; D is ambiguous. CDR3 length: 15 residues. Germline V gives CDR1 SGHTA, CDR2 FQGNSA. Trimming took off 5 bases at V and 0 bases at J, with 13 bases between the two ends. The CDR3 coding sequence is TGTGCCAGCAGCCCCCGCGGGAACATGAACACTGAAGCTTTCTTT. This gives the protein CASSPRGNMNTEAFF.

This chain uses TRBV5-1 with TRBJ2-2; 8 bases are a match to TRBD1. Per the germline V gene, CDR1 is SGHRS and CDR2 is YFSETQ. CDR3 length: 17 residues. After removal of 1 base from V and 0 bases from J, the junction contained 5 bases not matched to a gene. The CDR3 nucleotides are TGCGCCAGCAGCTTGAGCCGACAGGGGTCGAACACCGGGGAGCTGTTTTTT. Its protein product is CASSLSRQGSNTGELFF.